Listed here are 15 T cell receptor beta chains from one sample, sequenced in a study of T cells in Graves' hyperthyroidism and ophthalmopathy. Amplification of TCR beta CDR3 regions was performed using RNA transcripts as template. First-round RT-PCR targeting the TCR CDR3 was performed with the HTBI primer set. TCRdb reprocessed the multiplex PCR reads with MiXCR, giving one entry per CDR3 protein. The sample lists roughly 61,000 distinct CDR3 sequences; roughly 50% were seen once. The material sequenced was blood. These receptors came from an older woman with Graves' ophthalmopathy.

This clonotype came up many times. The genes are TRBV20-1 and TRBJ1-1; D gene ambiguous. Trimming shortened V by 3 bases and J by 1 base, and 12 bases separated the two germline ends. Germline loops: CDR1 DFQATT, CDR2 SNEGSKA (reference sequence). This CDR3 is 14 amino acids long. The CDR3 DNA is TGCAGTGCTAGTTCACCGGAATCGAACACTGAAGCTTTCTTT. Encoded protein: CSASSPESNTEAFF.

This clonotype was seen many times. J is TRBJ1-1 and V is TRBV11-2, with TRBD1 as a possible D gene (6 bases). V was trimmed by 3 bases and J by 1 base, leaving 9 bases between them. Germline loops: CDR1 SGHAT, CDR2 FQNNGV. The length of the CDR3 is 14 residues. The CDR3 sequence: CASSLWGQNTEAFF. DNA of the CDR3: TGTGCCAGCAGCTTGTGGGGACAGAACACTGAAGCTTTCTTT.

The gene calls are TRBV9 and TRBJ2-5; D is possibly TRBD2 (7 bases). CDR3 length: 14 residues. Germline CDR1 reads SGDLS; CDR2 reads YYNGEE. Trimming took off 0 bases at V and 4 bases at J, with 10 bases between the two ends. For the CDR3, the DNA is TGTGCCAGCAGCGTAGCAGGGGAGGGAGAGACCCAGTACTTC. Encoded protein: CASSVAGEGETQYF.

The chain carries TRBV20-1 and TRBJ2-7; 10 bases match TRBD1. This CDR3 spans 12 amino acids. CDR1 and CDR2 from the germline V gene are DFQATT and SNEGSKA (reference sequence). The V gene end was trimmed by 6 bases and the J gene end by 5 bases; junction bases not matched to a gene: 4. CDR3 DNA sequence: TGCAGTGCCGGGACAGGGGACAACGAGCAGTACTTC. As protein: CSAGTGDNEQYF.

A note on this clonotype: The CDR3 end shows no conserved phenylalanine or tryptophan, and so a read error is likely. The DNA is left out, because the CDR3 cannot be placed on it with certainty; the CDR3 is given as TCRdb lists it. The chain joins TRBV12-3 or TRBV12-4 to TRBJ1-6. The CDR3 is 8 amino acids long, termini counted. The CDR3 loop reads CASSLTTS.

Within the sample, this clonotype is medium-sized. Here the CDR3 reads CAISTGTISYEQYF. The CDR3 region has the DNA TGTGCCATCAGTACGGGGACCATCTCCTACGAGCAGTACTTC. This chain connects TRBV10-3 to TRBJ2-7; TRBD1 or TRBD2 may be the D gene (5 bases each). Germline CDR1 reads ENHRY; CDR2 reads SYGVKD. V lost 5 bases and J lost 0, with 11 bases in between. The CDR3 covers 14 residues.

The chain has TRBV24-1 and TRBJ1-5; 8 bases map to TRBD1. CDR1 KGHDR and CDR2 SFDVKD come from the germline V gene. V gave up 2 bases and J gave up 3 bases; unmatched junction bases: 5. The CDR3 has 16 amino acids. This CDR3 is CATSDSRTGTNQPQHF. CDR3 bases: TGTGCCACCAGTGATTCCAGGACAGGGACCAATCAGCCCCAGCATTTT.

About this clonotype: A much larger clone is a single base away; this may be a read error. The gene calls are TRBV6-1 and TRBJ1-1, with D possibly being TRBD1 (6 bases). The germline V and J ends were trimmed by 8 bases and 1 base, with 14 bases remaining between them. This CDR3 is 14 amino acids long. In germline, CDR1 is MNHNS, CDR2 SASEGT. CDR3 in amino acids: CASAQAGQNTEAFF. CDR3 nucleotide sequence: TGTGCCAGCGCCCAAGCGGGACAGAACACTGAAGCTTTCTTT.

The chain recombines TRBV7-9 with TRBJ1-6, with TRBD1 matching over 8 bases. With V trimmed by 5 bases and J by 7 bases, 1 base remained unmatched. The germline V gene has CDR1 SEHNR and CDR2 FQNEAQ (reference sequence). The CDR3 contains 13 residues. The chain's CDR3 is CASSAGGNSPLHF. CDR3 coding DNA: TGTGCCAGCAGCGCAGGGGGCAATTCACCCCTCCACTTT.

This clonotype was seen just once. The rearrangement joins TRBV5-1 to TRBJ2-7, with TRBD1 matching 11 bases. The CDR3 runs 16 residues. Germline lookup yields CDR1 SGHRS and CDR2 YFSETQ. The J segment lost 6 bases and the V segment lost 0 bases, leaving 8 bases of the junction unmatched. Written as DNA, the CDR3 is TGCGCCAGCAGCTTGGGTCGGACAGGGGGCGAAGGCGAGCAGTACTTC. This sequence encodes CASSLGRTGGEGEQYF. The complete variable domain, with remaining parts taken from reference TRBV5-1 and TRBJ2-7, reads KAGVTQTPRYLIKTRGQQVTLSCSPISGHRSVSWYQQTPGQGLQFLFEYFSETQRNKGNFPGRFSGRQFSNSRSEMNVSTLELGDSALYLCASSLGRTGGEGEQYFGPGTRLTVT.

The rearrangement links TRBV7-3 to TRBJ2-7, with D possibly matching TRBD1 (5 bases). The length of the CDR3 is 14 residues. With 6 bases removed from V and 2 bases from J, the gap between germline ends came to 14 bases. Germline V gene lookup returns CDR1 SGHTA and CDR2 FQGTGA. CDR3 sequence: CASSNYRTPYEQYF. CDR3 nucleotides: TGTGCCAGCAGTAACTACAGGACCCCCTACGAGCAGTACTTC.

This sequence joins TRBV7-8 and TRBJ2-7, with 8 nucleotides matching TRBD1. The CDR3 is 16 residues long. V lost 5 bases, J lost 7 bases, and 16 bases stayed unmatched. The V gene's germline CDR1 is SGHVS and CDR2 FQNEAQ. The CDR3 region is CASSPRRDRSASEQYF. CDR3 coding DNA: TGTGCCAGCAGCCCGCGCCGGGACAGGTCAGCGTCTGAGCAGTACTTC.

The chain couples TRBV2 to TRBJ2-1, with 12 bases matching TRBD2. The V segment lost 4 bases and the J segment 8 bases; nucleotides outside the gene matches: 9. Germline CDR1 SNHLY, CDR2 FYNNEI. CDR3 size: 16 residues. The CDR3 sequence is CASSVPLAGGEDEQFF. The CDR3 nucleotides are TGTGCCAGCAGTGTCCCCCTAGCGGGAGGGGAGGATGAGCAGTTCTTC.

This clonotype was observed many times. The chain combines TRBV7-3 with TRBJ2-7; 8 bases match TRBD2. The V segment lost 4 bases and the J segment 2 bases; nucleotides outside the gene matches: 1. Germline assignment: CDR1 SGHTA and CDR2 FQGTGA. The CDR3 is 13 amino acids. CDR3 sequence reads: CASSSGRAYEQYF. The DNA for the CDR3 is TGTGCCAGCAGCTCCGGGAGGGCCTACGAGCAGTACTTC.

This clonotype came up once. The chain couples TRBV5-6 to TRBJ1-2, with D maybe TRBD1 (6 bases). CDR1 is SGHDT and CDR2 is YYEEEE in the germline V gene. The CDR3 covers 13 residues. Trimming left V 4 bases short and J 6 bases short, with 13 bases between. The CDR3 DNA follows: TGTGCCAGCAGCCTGTTTAGGGGGGATGGCTACACCTTC. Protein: CASSLFRGDGYTF.